This TCR beta chain was captured by sequencing in a study of blood T cell repertoires in COVID-19. Study at large: Whether acute or convalescent, the COVID-19 samples came from the United States, Italy and Spain. T cells, B-cell-depleted T cells, or PBMCs supplied cDNA or gDNA.

Source study methods: Amplification from reference gene primers served as the basis for estimated nucleated cell counts. The table came from immunoSEQ multiplex PCR; TCRdb's copy has only in-frame clones and leaves some out. V and J calls and clone size come straight from that table; D and trimming were deduced from the DNA. This table has about 140,000 clones, around nine tenths appearing once. Germline V gives CDR1 SNHLY, CDR2 FYNNEI. J lost 1 base, V lost 7 bases, and 6 bases had no gene match. This CDR3 comprises 14 residues. Sequenced: peripheral blood. The receptor's source is a man aged 45-60 years with active or convalescent COVID-19. The chain links TRBV2 to TRBJ1-1, with TRBD1 matching over 7 bases. CDR3 bases: TGTGCCAGCAAGTACAGGGGCGCGAACACTGAAGCTTTCTTT. This translates into CASKYRGANTEAFF.